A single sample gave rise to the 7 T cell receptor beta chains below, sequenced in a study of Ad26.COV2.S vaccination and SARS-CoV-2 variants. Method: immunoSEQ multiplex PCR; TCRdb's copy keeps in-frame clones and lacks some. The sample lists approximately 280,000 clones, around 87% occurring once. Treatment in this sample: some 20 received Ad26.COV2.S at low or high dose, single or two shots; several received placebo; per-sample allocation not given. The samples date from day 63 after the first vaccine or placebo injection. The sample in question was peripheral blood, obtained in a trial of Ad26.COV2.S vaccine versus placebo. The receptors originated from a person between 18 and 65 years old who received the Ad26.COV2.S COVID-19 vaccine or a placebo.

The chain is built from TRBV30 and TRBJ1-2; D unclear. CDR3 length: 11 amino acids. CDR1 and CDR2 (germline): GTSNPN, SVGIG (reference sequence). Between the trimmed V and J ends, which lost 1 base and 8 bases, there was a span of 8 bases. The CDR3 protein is CAWSAKGGYTF. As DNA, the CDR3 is TGTGCCTGGAGTGCCAAGGGAGGCTACACCTTC.

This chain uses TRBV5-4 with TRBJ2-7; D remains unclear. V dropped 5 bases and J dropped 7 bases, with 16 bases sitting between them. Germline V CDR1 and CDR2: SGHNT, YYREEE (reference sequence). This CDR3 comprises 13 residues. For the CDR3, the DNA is TGTGCCAGCAGACGGTACGCGCTGGGGGAGCAGTACTTC. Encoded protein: CASRRYALGEQYF. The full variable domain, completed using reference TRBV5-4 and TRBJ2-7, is ETGVTQSPTHLIKTRGQQVTLRCSSQSGHNTVSWYQQALGQGPQFIFQYYREEENGRGNFPPRFSGLQFPNYSSELNVNALELDDSALYLCASRRYALGEQYFGPGTRLTVT.

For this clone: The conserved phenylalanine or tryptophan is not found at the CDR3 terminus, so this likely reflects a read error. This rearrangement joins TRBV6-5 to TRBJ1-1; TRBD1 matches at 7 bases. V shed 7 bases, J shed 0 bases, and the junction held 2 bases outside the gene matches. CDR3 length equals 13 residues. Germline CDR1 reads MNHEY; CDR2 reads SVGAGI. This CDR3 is CASTGQMNTEAFL. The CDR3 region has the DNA TGTGCCAGCACGGGACAGATGAACACTGAAGCTTTCCTT.

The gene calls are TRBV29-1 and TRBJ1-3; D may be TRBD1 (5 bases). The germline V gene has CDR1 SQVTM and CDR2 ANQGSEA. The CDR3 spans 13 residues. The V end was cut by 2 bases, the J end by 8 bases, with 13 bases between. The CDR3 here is CSVEHRQGDTIYF. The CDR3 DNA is TGCAGCGTTGAACACAGGCAGGGAGACACCATATATTTT.

The CDR3 spells CASSLDLGGETQYF. CDR3 sequence (DNA): TGCGCCAGCAGCTTGGATCTTGGGGGAGAGACCCAGTACTTC. The V gene is TRBV5-1, the J gene TRBJ2-5; possibly TRBD1 or TRBD2 for D (5 bases each). V was pared by 0 bases and J by 4 bases, with 10 bases between. Germline V gene lookup returns CDR1 SGHRS and CDR2 YFSETQ. The CDR3 is 14 residues long.

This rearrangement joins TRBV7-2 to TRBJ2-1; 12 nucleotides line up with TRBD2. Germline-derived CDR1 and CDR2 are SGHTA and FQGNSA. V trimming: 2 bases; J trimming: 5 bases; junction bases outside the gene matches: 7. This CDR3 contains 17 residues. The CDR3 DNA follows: TGTGCCAGCAGCTTAAGGGCTAGCGGGGGGGCCGACAATGAGCAGTTCTTC. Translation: CASSLRASGGADNEQFF.

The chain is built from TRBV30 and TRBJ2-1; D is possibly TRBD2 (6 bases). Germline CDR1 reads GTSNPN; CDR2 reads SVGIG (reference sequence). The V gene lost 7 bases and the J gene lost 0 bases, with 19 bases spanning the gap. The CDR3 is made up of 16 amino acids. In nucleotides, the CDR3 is TGTGCCTCCCAATCGGCACTAGCCTCCTCCTACAATGAGCAGTTCTTC. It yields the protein CASQSALASSYNEQFF.